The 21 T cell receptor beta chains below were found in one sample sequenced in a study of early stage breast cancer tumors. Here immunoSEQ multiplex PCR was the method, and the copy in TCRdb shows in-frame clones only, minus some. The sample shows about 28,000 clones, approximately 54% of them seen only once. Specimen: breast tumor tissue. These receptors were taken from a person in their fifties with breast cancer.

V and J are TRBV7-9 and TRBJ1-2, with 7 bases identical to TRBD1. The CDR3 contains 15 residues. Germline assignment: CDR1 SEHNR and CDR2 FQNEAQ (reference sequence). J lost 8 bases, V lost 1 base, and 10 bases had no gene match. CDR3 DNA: TGTGCCAGCAGCTTAGATGCGTTTAACAGGGGAGGCTACACCTTC. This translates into CASSLDAFNRGGYTF.

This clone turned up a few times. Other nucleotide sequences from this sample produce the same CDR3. DNA of the CDR3: TGTGCCAGCAGCTTAGGCAGCACAGATACGCAGTATTTT. It translates to CASSLGSTDTQYF. The chain couples TRBV7-2 to TRBJ2-3; D is uncertain. Germline CDR1 SGHTA, CDR2 FQGNSA. V was cut by 1 base and J by 0 bases, with 2 bases left in between. This CDR3 is 13 amino acids long.

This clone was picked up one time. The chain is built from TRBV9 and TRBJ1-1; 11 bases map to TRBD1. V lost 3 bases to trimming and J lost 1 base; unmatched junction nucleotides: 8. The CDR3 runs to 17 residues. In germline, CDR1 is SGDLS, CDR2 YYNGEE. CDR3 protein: CASSEPGQGARNTEAFF. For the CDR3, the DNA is TGTGCCAGCAGCGAGCCCGGACAGGGGGCGAGGAACACTGAAGCTTTCTTT.

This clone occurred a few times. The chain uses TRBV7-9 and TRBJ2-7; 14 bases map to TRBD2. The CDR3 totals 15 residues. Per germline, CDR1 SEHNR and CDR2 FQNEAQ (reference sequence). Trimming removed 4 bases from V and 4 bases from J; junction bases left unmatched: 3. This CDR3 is CASSSGLAGGYEQYF. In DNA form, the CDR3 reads TGTGCCAGCAGCTCAGGACTAGCGGGAGGTTACGAGCAGTACTTC.

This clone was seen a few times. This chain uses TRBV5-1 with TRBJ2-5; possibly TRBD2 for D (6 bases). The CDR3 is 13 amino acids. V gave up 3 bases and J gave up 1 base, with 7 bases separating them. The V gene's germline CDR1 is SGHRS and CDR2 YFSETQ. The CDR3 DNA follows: TGCGCCAGCAGCTATAGCGGCCAAGAGACCCAGTACTTC. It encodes CASSYSGQETQYF.

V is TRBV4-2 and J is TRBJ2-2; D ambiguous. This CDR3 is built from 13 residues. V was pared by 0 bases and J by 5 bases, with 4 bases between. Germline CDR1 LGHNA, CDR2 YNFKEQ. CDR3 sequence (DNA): TGTGCCAGCAGCCAAGATAGGACCGGGGAGCTGTTTTTT. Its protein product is CASSQDRTGELFF.

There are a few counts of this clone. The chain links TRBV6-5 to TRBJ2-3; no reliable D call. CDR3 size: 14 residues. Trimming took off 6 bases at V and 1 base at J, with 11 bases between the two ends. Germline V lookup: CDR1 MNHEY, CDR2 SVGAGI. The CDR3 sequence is CASRSTRGTDTQYF. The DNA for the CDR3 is TGTGCCAGCAGATCGACACGGGGCACAGATACGCAGTATTTT.

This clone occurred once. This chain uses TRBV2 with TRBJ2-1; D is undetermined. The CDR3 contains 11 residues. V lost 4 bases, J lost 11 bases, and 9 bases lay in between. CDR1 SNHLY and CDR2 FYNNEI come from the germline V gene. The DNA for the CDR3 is TGTGCCAGCAGTGCAAAGGGAAAGCAGTTCTTC. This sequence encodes CASSAKGKQFF.

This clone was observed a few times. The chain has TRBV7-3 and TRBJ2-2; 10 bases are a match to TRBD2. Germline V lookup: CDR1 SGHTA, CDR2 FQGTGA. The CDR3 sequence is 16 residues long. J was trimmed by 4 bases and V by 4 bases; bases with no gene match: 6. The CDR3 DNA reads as TGTGCCAGCAGCTCCCCGACTAGCGGGCCCACCGGGGAGCTGTTTTTT. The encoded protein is CASSSPTSGPTGELFF.

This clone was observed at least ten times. The CDR3 coding sequence is TGCGCCAGCAGCTTGGAAGGGCCCAACACTGAAGCTTTCTTT. It encodes CASSLEGPNTEAFF. The gene calls are TRBV5-1 and TRBJ1-1; unclear D gene. V gave up 0 bases and J gave up 2 bases, with 8 bases separating them. CDR3 length: 14 amino acids. The germline gives CDR1 SGHRS, CDR2 YFSETQ.

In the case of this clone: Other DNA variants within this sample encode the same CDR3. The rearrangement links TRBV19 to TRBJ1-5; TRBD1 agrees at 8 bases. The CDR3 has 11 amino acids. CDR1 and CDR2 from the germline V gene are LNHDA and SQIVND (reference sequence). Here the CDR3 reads CGTGNNQPQHF. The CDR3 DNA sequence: TGTGGGACAGGGAACAATCAGCCCCAGCATTTT.

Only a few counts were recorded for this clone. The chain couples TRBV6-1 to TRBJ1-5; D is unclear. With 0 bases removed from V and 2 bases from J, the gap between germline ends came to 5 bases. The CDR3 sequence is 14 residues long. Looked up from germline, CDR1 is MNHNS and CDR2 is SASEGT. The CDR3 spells CASSEAAGNQPQHF. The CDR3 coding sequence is TGTGCCAGCAGTGAAGCGGCCGGCAATCAGCCCCAGCATTTT.

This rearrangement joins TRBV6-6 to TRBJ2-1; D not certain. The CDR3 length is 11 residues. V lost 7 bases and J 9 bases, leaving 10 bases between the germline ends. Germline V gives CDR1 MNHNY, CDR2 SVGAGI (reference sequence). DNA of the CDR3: TGTGCCAGCACCAATACAGCTGAGCAGTTCTTC. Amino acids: CASTNTAEQFF.

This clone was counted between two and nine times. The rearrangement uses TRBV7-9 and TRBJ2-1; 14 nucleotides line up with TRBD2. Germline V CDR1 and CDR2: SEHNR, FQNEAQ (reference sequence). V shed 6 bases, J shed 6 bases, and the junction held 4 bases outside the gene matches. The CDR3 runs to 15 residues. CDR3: CASSPGLAGVNEQFF. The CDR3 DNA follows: TGTGCCAGCAGTCCGGGACTAGCGGGAGTCAATGAGCAGTTCTTC.

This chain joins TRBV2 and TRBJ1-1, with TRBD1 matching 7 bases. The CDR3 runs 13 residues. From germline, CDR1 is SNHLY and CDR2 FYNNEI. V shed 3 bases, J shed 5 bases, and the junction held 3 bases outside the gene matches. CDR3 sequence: CASSDQGVTEAFF. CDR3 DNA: TGTGCCAGCAGTGACCAGGGGGTGACTGAAGCTTTCTTT. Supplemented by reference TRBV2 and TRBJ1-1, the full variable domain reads EPEVTQTPSHQVTQMGQEVILRCVPISNHLYFYWYRQILGQKVEFLVSFYNNEISEKSEIFDDQFSVERPDGSNFTLKIRSTKLEDSAMYFCASSDQGVTEAFFGQGTRLTVV.

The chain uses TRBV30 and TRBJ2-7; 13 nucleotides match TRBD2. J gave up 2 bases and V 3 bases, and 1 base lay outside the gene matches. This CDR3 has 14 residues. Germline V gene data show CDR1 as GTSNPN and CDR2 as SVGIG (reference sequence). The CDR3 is CAWSGTSGAYEQYF. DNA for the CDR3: TGTGCCTGGAGCGGGACTAGCGGGGCCTACGAGCAGTACTTC.

CDR3 in amino acids: CSTPGDRPNTGELFF. The CDR3 DNA sequence: TGCAGTACACCCGGAGACAGGCCGAACACCGGGGAGCTGTTTTTT. This chain uses TRBV29-1 with TRBJ2-2, with D perhaps matching TRBD1 (6 bases). This CDR3 spans 15 amino acids. The germline gives CDR1 SQVTM, CDR2 ANQGSEA.

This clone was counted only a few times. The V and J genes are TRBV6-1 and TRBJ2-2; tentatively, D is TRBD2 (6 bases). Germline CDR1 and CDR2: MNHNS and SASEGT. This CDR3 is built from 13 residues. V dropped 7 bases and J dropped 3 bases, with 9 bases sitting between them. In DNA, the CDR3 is TGTGCCAGCATCGGGGAGGACACCGGGGAGCTGTTTTTT. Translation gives CASIGEDTGELFF.

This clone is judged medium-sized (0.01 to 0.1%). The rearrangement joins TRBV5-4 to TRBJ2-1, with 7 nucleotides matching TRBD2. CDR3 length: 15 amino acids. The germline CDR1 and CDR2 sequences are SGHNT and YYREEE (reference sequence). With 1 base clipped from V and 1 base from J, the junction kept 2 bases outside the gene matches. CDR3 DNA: TGTGCCAGCAGCTTGATTAGCGGGTCCTACAATGAGCAGTTCTTC. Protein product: CASSLISGSYNEQFF.

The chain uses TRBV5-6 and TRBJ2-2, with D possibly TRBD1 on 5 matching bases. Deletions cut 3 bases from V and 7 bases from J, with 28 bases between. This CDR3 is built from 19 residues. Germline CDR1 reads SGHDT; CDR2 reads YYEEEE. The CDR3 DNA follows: TGTGCCAGCAGCTATTCAATACGTCAGGGCGGACCGTTCGACGGGGAGCTGTTTTTT. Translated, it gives CASSYSIRQGGPFDGELFF.

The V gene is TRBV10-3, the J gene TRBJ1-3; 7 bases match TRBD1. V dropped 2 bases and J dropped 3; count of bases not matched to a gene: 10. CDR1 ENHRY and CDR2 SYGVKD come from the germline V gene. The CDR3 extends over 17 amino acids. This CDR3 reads CAISEGFRGRSGNTIYF. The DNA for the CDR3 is TGTGCCATCAGTGAGGGTTTTAGGGGGCGAAGTGGAAACACCATATATTTT.